Described below is a single T cell receptor (beta chain) sequence and its context. Its antigen is unknown. The CDR3 ends on some other residue instead of the conserved phenylalanine or tryptophan, so this is likely a read error. The library came from three nested PCR rounds adapted from ARM-PCR protocols. TCRdb re-called the multiplex PCR reads with MiXCR, one entry per CDR3 protein. This table has around 74,000 distinct CDR3 sequences, approximately 68% appearing once. The data stem from a study of tumor and adjacent non-tumor tissue in lung cancer. Study-level information: Each sample yielded approximately 4 million productive TCRbeta reads on average.

Unmatched junction bases numbered 11, after V lost 3 bases and J lost 3 bases. CDR1 is WSHSY, CDR2 SAAADI, per germline. This CDR3 has 18 residues. RNA was extracted from bulk tissue without any cell sorting. Points from the study as a whole: Normal lung showed higher cumulative top 100 clone frequency than tumor.

The clonotype comes from a woman between 65 and 79 years old with non-small cell lung cancer. The sequenced material came from lung tumor tissue. This sequence joins TRBV10-2 and TRBJ2-7; TRBD2 matches at 13 bases. CDR3 DNA: TGCGCCAGCAGTGAAGGGGGACTAGCGGGACCGCCGATCTACGAGCAGTACCTC. The encoded protein is CASSEGGLAGPPIYEQYL.